These 10 T cell receptor beta chains were all obtained from the same sample, sequenced in a study of blood T cell repertoires in COVID-19. Assay used: immunoSEQ multiplex PCR; TCRdb lists only in-frame clones, some missing. The sample has around 220,000 clones; roughly nine tenths are singletons. The specimen was peripheral blood. Receptor source: a middle-aged man with active or convalescent COVID-19.

The DNA of the CDR3 is TGTGCCAGCAGTTACAGGGTTAGCAATCAGCCCCAGCATTTT. It specifies CASSYRVSNQPQHF. The gene calls are TRBV28 and TRBJ1-5; D possibly corresponds to TRBD1 (6 bases). This CDR3 contains 14 residues. CDR1 and CDR2 (germline): MDHEN, SYDVKM. V was clipped by 4 bases and J by 0 bases, with 7 bases between them. The whole variable domain, remainder taken from reference TRBV28 and TRBJ1-5, is DVKVTQSSRYLVKRTGEKVFLECVQDMDHENMFWYRQDPGLGLRLIYFSYDVKMKEKGDIPEGYSVSREKKERFSLILESASTNQTSMYLCASSYRVSNQPQHFGDGTRLSIL.

Here the CDR3 reads CASSSSTRDRGLGTQHF. The CDR3 coding sequence is TGTGCCAGCAGCTCGTCAACAAGGGACAGGGGGCTCGGGACCCAGCATTTT. V gene TRBV28 combines with J gene TRBJ1-5, with TRBD1 identical over 12 bases. CDR1 is MDHEN, CDR2 SYDVKM, per germline. V shed 6 bases and J 11 bases; nucleotides not matched to a gene: 17. The CDR3 consists of 17 residues.

The chain couples TRBV3-1 (or the pseudogene TRBV3-2) to TRBJ2-1; 12 bases are a match to TRBD2. V was clipped by 4 bases and J by 10 bases; unmatched bases: 2. This CDR3 has 13 amino acids. Germline V CDR1 and CDR2: LGHDT, YNNKEL (reference sequence). The CDR3 region has the DNA TGTGCCAGCAGCCCGGGGACTAGCGGGGAGCAGTTCTTC. Protein: CASSPGTSGEQFF.

The J gene is TRBJ2-1, the V gene TRBV5-1; 9 bases are shared with TRBD2. Germline assignment: CDR1 SGHRS and CDR2 YFSETQ. J gave up 8 bases and V 4 bases, and 7 bases lay outside the gene matches. The CDR3 length is 14 residues. This chain's CDR3 is CASSPGLAVDEQFF. Written as DNA, the CDR3 is TGCGCCAGCAGCCCGGGACTAGCCGTCGATGAGCAGTTCTTC.

As regards this clone: Other DNA sequences within the sample encode an identical CDR3. The chain carries TRBV18 and TRBJ1-6, with D tentatively TRBD1 (6 bases). Germline V lookup: CDR1 KGHSH, CDR2 LQKENI. V gave up 3 bases and J gave up 5 bases, with 8 bases separating them. The CDR3 has 14 residues. CDR3 region: CASSPTGNNSPLHF. The CDR3 DNA sequence: TGTGCCAGCTCACCTACAGGGAATAATTCACCCCTCCACTTT.

The rearrangement joins TRBV3-1 (or the pseudogene TRBV3-2) to TRBJ2-7, with 7 bases that match TRBD1. The CDR3 covers 17 residues. The trim removed 4 bases at V and 6 bases at J, leaving 18 bases unmatched. Germline values: CDR1 LGHDT, CDR2 YNNKEL (reference sequence). This CDR3 reads CASSLVFQQGKFSEQYF. The DNA for the CDR3 is TGTGCCAGCAGCCTAGTATTCCAACAGGGGAAATTTAGCGAGCAGTACTTC.

CDR3 DNA: TGTGCCAGCAGCTTCCCAACAGGGGGCATGGACGGCTACACCTTC. Its protein is CASSFPTGGMDGYTF. The gene calls are TRBV7-3 and TRBJ1-2; 9 bases agree with TRBD1. The ends lost 3 bases at V and 8 bases at J; junction bases unmatched: 10. This CDR3 has 15 amino acids. The germline V gene encodes CDR1 SGHTA and CDR2 FQGTGA.

The chain is built from TRBV29-1 and TRBJ2-7; 7 nucleotides match TRBD2. Germline assignment: CDR1 SQVTM and CDR2 ANQGSEA. V dropped 0 bases and J dropped 3; count of bases not matched to a gene: 5. The CDR3 has 14 amino acids. The CDR3 DNA follows: TGCAGCGTTGAAGATCTCGGCGGGGGCTACGAGCAGTACTTC. Translating gives CSVEDLGGGYEQYF.

V and J are TRBV27 and TRBJ2-7; D ambiguous. The CDR3 covers 13 residues. Trimming removed 5 bases at V and 7 bases at J, with 15 bases between. CDR1 MNHEY and CDR2 SMNVEV come from the germline V gene (reference sequence). CDR3 in DNA: TGTGCCAGCAGTCCTCCCCCTAGTGTTGAGCAGTACTTC. Its protein is CASSPPPSVEQYF.

This clone has only a few counts. The V call is TRBV5-1, the J call TRBJ2-7; 7 nucleotides line up with TRBD2. The trim removed 3 bases at V and 1 base at J, leaving 7 bases unmatched. Germline V CDR1 and CDR2: SGHRS, YFSETQ. CDR3 length: 15 amino acids. CDR3 in amino acids: CASSSPGTKSYEQYF. Here the CDR3 DNA reads TGCGCCAGCAGCTCACCCGGGACTAAGTCCTACGAGCAGTACTTC. The full variable domain, its missing parts supplied by reference TRBV5-1 and TRBJ2-7, is KAGVTQTPRYLIKTRGQQVTLSCSPISGHRSVSWYQQTPGQGLQFLFEYFSETQRNKGNFPGRFSGRQFSNSRSEMNVSTLELGDSALYLCASSSPGTKSYEQYFGPGTRLTVT.